This entry lists 9 T cell receptor beta chains sequenced from one sample in a study of T cell responses to AZD1222 COVID-19 vaccine. TCRdb's table, derived via immunoSEQ multiplex PCR, lists solely in-frame clones and lacks some. The sample holds about 150,000 clones; roughly 90% are singletons and the top ten take more than 1.2%. Specimen: peripheral blood, collected on day 0 of AZD1222 vaccination. The receptors were gathered from an adult in good health.

This clone was detected only once. The V and J genes are TRBV5-1 and TRBJ2-2; a possible D gene is TRBD2 (5 bases). The germline CDR1 and CDR2 sequences are SGHRS and YFSETQ. V lost 0 bases to trimming and J lost 7 bases, with 7 bases between them. The CDR3 is 13 amino acids. CDR3: CASSLAAVGELFF. The CDR3 DNA reads TGCGCCAGCAGCTTGGCAGCGGTCGGGGAGCTGTTTTTT.

The genes are TRBV29-1 and TRBJ1-1; D unresolved. With 6 bases removed from V and 4 bases from J, the gap between germline ends came to 12 bases. The CDR3 has 12 amino acids. Per the germline V gene, CDR1 is SQVTM and CDR2 is ANQGSEA. CDR3 coding DNA: TGCAGCGTCCAAGGACCGCTCACTGAAGCTTTCTTT. This gives the protein CSVQGPLTEAFF.

The J gene is TRBJ2-3, the V gene TRBV12-3 or TRBV12-4; D gene unclear. This CDR3 spans 12 amino acids. V dropped 5 bases and J dropped 8 bases, with 11 bases sitting between them. CDR3 protein: CASSPAAVTQYF. In DNA, the CDR3 is TGTGCCAGCAGTCCAGCCGCGGTTACGCAGTATTTT.

This clone was detected only a few times. The chain employs TRBV18 and TRBJ2-1, with 12 bases that match TRBD2. There are 17 residues in the CDR3. V was clipped by 2 bases and J by 5 bases; unmatched bases: 7. Germline-derived CDR1 and CDR2 are KGHSH and LQKENI. The chain's CDR3 is CASSPRETSGGNNEQFF. CDR3 in DNA: TGTGCCAGCTCACCAAGGGAGACTAGCGGGGGCAACAATGAGCAGTTCTTC.

The V call is TRBV19, the J call TRBJ1-3, with 7 bases fitting TRBD1. The CDR3 covers 19 residues. Trimming took 0 bases from V and 0 from J; bases not matched to a gene: 11. Germline V gives CDR1 LNHDA, CDR2 SQIVND (reference sequence). The CDR3 nucleotides read TGTGCCAGTAGTATAGACCACAGGGGCTACGCGGACTCTGGAAACACCATATATTTT. It is translated as CASSIDHRGYADSGNTIYF.

V and J are TRBV10-2 and TRBJ2-1, with TRBD2 as a possible D gene (6 bases). Trimming took 4 bases from V and 5 from J, leaving 15 bases between them. The germline V gene encodes CDR1 WSHSY and CDR2 SAAADI. This CDR3 has 15 residues. CDR3 sequence (DNA): TGCGCCAGCAGTGTTGAGGGGTGGAGGGACAATGAGCAGTTCTTC. Encoded protein: CASSVEGWRDNEQFF.

The chain employs TRBV19 and TRBJ1-1; the D gene is possibly TRBD1 (5 bases). The germline V and J ends were trimmed by 9 bases and 3 bases, with 11 bases remaining between them. In germline, CDR1 is LNHDA, CDR2 SQIVND (reference sequence). CDR3 size: 12 residues. The chain's CDR3 is CASHRRDTEAFF. CDR3 sequence (DNA): TGTGCCAGCCACAGGAGGGACACTGAAGCTTTCTTT.

This chain links TRBV5-5 with TRBJ1-2; perhaps TRBD1 as D (5 bases). From germline, CDR1 is SGHKS and CDR2 YYEKEE (reference sequence). CDR3 length: 13 amino acids. V was cut by 6 bases and J by 2 bases, with 11 bases left in between. The CDR3 bases are TGTGCCAGCATGGGCAGGGCGAACTATGGCTACACCTTC. It is translated as CASMGRANYGYTF.

This clone has a handful of counts. V is TRBV19 and J is TRBJ2-7; 8 bases map to TRBD1. The CDR3 has 15 amino acids. Germline-derived CDR1 and CDR2 are LNHDA and SQIVND (reference sequence). V was clipped by 4 bases and J by 3 bases; unmatched bases: 8. CDR3 DNA: TGTGCCAGTAGTACCCCCGGGACAGGCCTCTACGAGCAGTACTTC. Amino acids: CASSTPGTGLYEQYF.